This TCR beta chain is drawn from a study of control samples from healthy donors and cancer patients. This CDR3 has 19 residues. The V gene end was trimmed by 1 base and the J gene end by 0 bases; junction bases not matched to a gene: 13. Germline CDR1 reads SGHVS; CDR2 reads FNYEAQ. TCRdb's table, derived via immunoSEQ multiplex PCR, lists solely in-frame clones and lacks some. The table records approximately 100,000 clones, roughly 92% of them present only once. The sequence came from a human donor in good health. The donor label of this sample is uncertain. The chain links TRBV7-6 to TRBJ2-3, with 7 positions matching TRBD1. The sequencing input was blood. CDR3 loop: CASSLGRRGQLTSTDTQYF. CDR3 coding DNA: TGTGCCAGCAGCTTAGGCCGTAGGGGACAGCTAACTAGCACAGATACGCAGTATTTT. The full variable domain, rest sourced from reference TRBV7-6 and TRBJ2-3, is GAGVSQSPRYKVTKRGQDVALRCDPISGHVSLYWYRQALGQGPEFLTYFNYEAQQDKSGLPNDRFSAERPEGSISTLTIQRTEQRDSAMYRCASSLGRRGQLTSTDTQYFGPGTRLTVL.